This TCR beta chain was profiled in a study of blood T cells in healthy people across ages. In terms of origin and age, donors were healthy Caucasian individuals from Russia aged roughly 6 to 100. Using a J-beta primer mix together with a sample-barcoded 5' primer, a second PCR was run for roughly 7 to 12 cycles. TCRdb itself ran the 5' RACE reads through MiXCR, one entry per CDR3 protein. The table lists 1,500,000 or so distinct CDR3 sequences, roughly two fifths of them singletons. This CDR3 is built from 14 residues. Germline CDR1 SGHRS, CDR2 YFSETQ. Trimming removed 0 bases from V and 5 bases from J, with 9 bases in between.

This chain joins TRBV5-1 and TRBJ2-1, with D possibly TRBD2 on 6 matching bases. The sequencing sample was made of blood. This clonotype was sampled from a woman aged 18 to 35 in good health. The CDR3 DNA is TGCGCCAGCAGCTTGGGGGGGGAGGACAATGAGCAGTTCTTC. It yields the protein CASSLGGEDNEQFF.